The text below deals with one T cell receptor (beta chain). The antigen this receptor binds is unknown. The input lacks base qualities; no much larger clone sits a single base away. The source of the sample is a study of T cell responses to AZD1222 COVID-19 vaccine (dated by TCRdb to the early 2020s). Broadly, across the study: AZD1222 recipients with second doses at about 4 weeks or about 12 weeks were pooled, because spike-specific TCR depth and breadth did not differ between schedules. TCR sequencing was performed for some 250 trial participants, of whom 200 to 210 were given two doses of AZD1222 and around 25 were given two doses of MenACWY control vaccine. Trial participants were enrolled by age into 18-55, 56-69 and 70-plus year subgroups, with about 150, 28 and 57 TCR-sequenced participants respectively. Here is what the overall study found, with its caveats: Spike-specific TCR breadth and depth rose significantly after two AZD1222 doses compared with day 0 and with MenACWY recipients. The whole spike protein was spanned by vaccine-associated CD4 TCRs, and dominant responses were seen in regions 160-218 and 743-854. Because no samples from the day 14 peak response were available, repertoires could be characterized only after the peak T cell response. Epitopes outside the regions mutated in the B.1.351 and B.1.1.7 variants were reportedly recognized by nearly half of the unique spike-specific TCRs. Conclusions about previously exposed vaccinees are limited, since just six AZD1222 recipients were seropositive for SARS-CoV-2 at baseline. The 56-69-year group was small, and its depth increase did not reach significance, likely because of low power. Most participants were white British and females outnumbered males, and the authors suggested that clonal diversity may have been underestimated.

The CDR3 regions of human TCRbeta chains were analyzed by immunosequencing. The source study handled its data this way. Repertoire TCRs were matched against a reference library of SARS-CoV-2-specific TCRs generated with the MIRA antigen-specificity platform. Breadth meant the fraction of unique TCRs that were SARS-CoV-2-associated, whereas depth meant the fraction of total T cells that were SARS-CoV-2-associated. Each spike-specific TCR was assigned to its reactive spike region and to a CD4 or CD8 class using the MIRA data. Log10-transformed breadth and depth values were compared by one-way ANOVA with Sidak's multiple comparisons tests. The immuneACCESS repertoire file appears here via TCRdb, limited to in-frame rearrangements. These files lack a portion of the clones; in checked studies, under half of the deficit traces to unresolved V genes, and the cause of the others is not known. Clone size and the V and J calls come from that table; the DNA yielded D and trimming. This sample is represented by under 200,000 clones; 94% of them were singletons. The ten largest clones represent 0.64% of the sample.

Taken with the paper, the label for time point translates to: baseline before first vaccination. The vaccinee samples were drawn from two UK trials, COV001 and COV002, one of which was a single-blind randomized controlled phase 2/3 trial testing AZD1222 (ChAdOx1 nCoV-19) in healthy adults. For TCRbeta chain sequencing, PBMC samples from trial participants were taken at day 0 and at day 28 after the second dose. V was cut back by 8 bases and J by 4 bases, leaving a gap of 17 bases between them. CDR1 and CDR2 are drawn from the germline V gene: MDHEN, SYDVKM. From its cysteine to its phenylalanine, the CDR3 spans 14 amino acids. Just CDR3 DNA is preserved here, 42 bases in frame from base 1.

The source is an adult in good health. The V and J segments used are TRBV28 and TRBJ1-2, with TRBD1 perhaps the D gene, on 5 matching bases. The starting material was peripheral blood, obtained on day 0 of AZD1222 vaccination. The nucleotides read TGTGCCAGCTGGGGGGTCCCTAATGGCTATGGCTACACCTTC. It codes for CASWGVPNGYGYTF.